The subject of this entry is one T cell receptor (beta chain). The sample is drawn from a study of blood T cell repertoires in COVID-19. About the research overall: Sources were T cells, B-cell-depleted T cells, or PBMCs; the material itself was cDNA or gDNA.

Trimming pared 2 bases from V and 4 bases from J, leaving 13 bases between. This CDR3 spans 14 amino acids. Germline-derived CDR1 and CDR2 are SQVTM and ANQGSEA. Original processing methods: Reference gene primer amplification gave estimated nucleated cell counts. Repertoires were generated with immunoSEQ multiplex PCR, while TCRdb's copy carries only in-frame clones and drops some. Clonal size and the V and J genes are those of that table, whereas D and trimming came from the DNA. The sample lists over 200,000 clones, 87% occurring once. Specimen: peripheral blood. The TCR originated in a woman aged 45-60 years with acute or convalescent COVID-19. The V call is TRBV29-1, the J call TRBJ2-3; maybe TRBD1 (7 bases). The CDR3 sequence is CSVESGGTPDTQYF. CDR3 coding DNA: TGCAGCGTTGAATCAGGGGGGACGCCAGATACGCAGTATTTT.